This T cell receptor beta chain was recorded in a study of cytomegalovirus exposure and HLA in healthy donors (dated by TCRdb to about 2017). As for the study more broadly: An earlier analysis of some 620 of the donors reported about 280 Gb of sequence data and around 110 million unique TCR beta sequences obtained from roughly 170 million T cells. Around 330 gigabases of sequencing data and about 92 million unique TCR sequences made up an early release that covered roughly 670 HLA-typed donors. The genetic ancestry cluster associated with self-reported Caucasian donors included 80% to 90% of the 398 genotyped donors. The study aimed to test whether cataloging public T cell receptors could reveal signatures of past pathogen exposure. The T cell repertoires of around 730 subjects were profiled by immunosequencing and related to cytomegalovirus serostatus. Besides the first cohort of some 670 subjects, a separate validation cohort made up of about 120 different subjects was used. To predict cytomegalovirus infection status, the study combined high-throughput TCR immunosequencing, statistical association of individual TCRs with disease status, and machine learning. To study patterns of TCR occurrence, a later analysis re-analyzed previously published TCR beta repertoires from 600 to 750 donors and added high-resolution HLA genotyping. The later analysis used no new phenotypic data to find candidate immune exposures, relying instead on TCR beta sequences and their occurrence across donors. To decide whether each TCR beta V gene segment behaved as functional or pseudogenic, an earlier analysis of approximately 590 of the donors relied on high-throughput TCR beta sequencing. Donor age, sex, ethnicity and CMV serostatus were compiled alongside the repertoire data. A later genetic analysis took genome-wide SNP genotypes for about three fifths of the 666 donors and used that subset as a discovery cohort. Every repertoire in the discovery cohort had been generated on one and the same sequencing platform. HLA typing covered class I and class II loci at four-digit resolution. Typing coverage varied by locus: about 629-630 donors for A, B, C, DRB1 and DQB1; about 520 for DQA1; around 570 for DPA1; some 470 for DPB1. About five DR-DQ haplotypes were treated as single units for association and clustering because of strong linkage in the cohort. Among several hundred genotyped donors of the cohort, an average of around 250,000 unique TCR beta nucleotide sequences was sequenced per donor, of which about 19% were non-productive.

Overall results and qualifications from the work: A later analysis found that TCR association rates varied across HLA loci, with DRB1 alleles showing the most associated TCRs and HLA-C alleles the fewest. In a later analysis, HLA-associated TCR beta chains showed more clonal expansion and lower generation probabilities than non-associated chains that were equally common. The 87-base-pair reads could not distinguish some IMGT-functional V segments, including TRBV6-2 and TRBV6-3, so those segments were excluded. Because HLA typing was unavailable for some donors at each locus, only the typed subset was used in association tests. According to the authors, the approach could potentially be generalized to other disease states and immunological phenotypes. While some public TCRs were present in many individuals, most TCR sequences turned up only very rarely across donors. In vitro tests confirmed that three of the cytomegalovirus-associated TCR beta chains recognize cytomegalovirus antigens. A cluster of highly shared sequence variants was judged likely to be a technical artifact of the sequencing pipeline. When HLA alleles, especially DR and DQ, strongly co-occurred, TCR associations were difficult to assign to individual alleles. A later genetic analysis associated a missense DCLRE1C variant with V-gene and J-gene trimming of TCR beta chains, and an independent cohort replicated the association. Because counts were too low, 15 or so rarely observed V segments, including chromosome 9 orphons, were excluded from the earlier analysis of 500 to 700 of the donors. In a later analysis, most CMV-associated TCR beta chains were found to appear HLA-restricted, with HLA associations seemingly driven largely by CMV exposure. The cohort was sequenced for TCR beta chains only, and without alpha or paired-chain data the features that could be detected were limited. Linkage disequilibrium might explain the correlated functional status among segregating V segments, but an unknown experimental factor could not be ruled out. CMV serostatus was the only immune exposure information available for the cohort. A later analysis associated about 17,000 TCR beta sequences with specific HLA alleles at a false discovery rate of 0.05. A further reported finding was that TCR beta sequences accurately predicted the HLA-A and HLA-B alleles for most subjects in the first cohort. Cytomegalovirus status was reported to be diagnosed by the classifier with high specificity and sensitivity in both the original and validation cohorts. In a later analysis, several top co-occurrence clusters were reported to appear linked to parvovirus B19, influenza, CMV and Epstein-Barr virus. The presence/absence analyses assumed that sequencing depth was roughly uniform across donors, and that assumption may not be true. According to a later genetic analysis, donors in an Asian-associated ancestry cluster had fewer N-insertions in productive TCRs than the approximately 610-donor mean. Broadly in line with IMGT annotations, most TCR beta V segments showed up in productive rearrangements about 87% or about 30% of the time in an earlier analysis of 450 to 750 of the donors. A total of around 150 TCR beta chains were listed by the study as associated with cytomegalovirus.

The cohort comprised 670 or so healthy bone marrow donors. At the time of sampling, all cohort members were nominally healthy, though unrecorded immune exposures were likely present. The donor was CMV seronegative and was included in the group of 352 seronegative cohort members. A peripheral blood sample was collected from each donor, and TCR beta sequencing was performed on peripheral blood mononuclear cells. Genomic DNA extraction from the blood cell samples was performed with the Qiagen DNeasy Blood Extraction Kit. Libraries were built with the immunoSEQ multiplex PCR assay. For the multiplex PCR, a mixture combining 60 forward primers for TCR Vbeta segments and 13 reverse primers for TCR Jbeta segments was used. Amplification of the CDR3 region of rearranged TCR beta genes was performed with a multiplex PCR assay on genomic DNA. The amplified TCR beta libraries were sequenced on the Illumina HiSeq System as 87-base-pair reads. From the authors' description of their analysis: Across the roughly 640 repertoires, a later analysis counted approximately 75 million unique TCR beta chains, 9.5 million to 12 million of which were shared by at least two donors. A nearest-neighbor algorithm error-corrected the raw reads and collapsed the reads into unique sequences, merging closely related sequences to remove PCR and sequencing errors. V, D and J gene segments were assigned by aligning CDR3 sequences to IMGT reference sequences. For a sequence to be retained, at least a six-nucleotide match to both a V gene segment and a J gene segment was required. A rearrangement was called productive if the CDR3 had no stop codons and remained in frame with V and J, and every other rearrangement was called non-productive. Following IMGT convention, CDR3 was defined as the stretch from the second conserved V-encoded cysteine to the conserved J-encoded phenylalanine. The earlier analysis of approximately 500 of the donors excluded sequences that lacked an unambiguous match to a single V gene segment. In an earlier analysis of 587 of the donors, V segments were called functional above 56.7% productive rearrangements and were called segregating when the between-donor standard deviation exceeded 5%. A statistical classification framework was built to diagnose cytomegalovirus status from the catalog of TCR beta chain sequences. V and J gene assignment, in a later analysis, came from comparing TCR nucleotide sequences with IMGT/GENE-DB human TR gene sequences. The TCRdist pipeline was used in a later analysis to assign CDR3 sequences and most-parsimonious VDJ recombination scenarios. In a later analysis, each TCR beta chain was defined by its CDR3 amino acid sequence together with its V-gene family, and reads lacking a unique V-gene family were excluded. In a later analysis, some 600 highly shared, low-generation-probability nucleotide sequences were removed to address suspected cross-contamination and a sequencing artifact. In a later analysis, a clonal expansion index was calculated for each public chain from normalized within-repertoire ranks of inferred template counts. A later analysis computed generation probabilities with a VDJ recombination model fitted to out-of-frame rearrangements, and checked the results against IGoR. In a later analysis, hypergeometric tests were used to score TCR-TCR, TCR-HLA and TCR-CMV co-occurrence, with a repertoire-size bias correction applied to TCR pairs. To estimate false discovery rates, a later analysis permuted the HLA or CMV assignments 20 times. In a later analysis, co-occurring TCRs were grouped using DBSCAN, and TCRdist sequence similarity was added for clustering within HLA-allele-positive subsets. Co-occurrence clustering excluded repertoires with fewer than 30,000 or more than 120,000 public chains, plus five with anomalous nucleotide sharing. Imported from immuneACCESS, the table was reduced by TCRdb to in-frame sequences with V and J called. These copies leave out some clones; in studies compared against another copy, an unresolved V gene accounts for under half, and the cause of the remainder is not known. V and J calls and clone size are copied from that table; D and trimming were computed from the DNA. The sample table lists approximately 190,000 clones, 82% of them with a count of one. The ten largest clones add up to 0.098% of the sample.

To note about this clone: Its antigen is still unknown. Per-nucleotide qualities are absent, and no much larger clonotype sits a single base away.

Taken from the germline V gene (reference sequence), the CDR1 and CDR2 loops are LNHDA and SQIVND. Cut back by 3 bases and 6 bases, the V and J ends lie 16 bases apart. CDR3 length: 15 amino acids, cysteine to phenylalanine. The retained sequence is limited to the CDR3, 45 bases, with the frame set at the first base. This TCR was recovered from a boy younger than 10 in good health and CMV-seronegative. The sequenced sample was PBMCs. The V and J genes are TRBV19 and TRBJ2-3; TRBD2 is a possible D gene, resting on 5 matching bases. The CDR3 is CASSISRRGSDTQYF. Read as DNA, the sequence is TGTGCCAGTAGTATTTCGCGGCGCGGGTCGGATACGCAGTATTTT.